A single sample is the source of the 23 T cell receptor beta chains below, sequenced in a study of cytomegalovirus exposure and HLA in healthy donors (dated by TCRdb to 2015 to 2018). Library generation was performed with the immunoSEQ multiplex PCR assay. The multiplex PCR relied on a mix of 60 forward primers for TCR Vbeta segments and 13 reverse primers for TCR Jbeta segments. TCRdb carries this immuneACCESS record with in-frame sequences only. Its versions omit some clonotypes, under half of them owing to an unresolved V gene in the studies checked, with the rest unexplained. Present in this sample are about 67,000 clones, roughly nine tenths of which were seen just once. The ten largest clones capture 9.5% to 13% of the sample. Sequencing was carried out using PBMCs. The receptors shown here come from a young woman in good health and CMV-seropositive.

V gene TRBV7-2 combines with J gene TRBJ2-1; tentatively, D is TRBD2 (8 bases). Germline assignment: CDR1 SGHTA and CDR2 FQGNSA. The CDR3 has 15 amino acids. Trimming left V 4 bases short and J 4 bases short, with 14 bases between. CDR3 DNA: TGTGCCAGCAGCTCTGTAGCGGGACAGTACAATGAGCAGTTCTTC. Translation: CASSSVAGQYNEQFF.

This clone was detected only once. CDR3: CASSLQGGYYEQYF. The CDR3, as DNA: TGTGCCAGCAGTTTACAGGGCGGATACTACGAGCAGTACTTC. The rearrangement joins TRBV28 to TRBJ2-7; tentatively, D is TRBD1 (5 bases). V lost 2 bases and J lost 3, with 11 bases in between. Germline lookup yields CDR1 MDHEN and CDR2 SYDVKM. The CDR3 covers 14 residues.

The rearrangement links TRBV9 to TRBJ2-7; D ambiguous. Trimming removed 0 bases at V and 2 bases at J, with 18 bases between. The CDR3 is made up of 17 amino acids. The germline V gene encodes CDR1 SGDLS and CDR2 YYNGEE. CDR3 DNA sequence: TGTGCCAGCAGCGTAGCCGTTCGGGTGGAGCCAACCTACGAGCAGTACTTC. Translation gives CASSVAVRVEPTYEQYF.

This clone was seen more than once but under ten times. The V call is TRBV2, the J call TRBJ2-4; D not certain. The CDR3 length is 11 residues. The germline CDR1 and CDR2 sequences are SNHLY and FYNNEI. V lost 8 bases and J lost 8, with 10 bases in between. CDR3 loop: CASGPTYIQYF. The CDR3 DNA is TGTGCCAGCGGGCCCACCTACATTCAGTACTTC. The whole variable domain, filled in from reference TRBV2 and TRBJ2-4, reads EPEVTQTPSHQVTQMGQEVILRCVPISNHLYFYWYRQILGQKVEFLVSFYNNEISEKSEIFDDQFSVERPDGSNFTLKIRSTKLEDSAMYFCASGPTYIQYFGAGTRLSVL.

V gene TRBV6-1 combines with J gene TRBJ2-7; D possibly corresponds to TRBD2 (5 bases). V was shortened by 5 bases and J by 1 base, with 15 bases between the two germline ends. The CDR3 has 15 residues. The V gene's germline CDR1 is MNHNS and CDR2 SASEGT. In nucleotides, the CDR3 is TGTGCCAGCAGTTCCCGGACTGAGCCGTCCTACGAGCAGTACTTC. Translation: CASSSRTEPSYEQYF.

Details on this clone: At one boundary the junction diverges from the germline segment, which might be a read error. The chain is built from TRBV5-1 and TRBJ2-7; possibly TRBD1 for D (6 bases). The CDR3 spans 14 residues. The germline CDR1 and CDR2 sequences are SGHRS and YFSETQ. CDR3 in amino acids: CASSSRTAIYEQYF. In nucleotides, the CDR3 is TGCGCCAGCAGCTCCAGGACAGCTATCTACGAACAGTACTTC.

The rearrangement joins TRBV6-6 to TRBJ1-2, with D uncertain. The CDR3 consists of 13 residues. Germline CDR1 reads MNHNY; CDR2 reads SVGAGI (reference sequence). Between the trimmed V and J ends, which lost 2 bases and 4 bases, there was a span of 8 bases. CDR3 amino acids: CASSYETSYGYTF. The DNA of the CDR3 is TGTGCCAGCAGTTACGAGACAAGCTATGGCTACACCTTC.

This chain joins TRBV30 and TRBJ1-1; TRBD1 is a possible D gene (5 bases). Germline V gene sequence: CDR1 GTSNPN, CDR2 SVGIG (reference sequence). The CDR3 length is 12 residues. Trimming pared 3 bases from V and 7 bases from J, leaving 12 bases between. This CDR3 reads CAWRSGSNEAFF. The CDR3 DNA reads TGTGCCTGGAGATCAGGGTCAAATGAAGCTTTCTTT. The full variable domain, with the rest looked up from reference TRBV30 and TRBJ1-1, is SQTIHQWPATLVQPVGSPLSLECTVEGTSNPNLYWYRQAAGRGLQLLFYSVGIGQISSEVPQNLSASRPQDRQFILSSKKLLLSDSGFYLCAWRSGSNEAFFGQGTRLTVV.

As for this clone: The junction departs from germline at one end; a sequencing error may be responsible. This same CDR3 is encoded by further DNA sequences in the sample. The V call is TRBV27, the J call TRBJ2-7; D remains ambiguous. CDR1 is MNHEY, CDR2 SMNVEV, per germline (reference sequence). The CDR3 loop spans 13 amino acids. In nucleotides, the CDR3 is TGTGCCAGCAGTCTATCGCTAGATTACGAGCAGTACTTC. It is translated as CASSLSLDYEQYF.

The chain is built from TRBV6-1 and TRBJ2-1, with TRBD2 matching 9 bases. V trimming: 2 bases; J trimming: 7 bases; junction bases outside the gene matches: 6. The CDR3 covers 15 residues. Per germline, CDR1 MNHNS and CDR2 SASEGT. The CDR3 nucleotides are TGTGCCAGCAGTGAAAGGTCTAGCGGGAATAATGAGCAGTTCTTC. It translates to CASSERSSGNNEQFF.

This chain uses TRBV28 with TRBJ2-2; D is unresolved. Germline CDR1 reads MDHEN; CDR2 reads SYDVKM. There are 12 residues in the CDR3. The germline V and J ends were trimmed by 7 bases and 7 bases, with 10 bases remaining between them. Written as DNA, the CDR3 is TGTGCCAGCACCCCGAGGATCGGGGAGCTGTTTTTT. Translated: CASTPRIGELFF.

CDR3: CASSRTSGRPSYNEQFF. The DNA of the CDR3 is TGTGCCAGTAGTCGGACTAGCGGGAGGCCCTCCTACAATGAGCAGTTCTTC. The rearrangement uses TRBV19 and TRBJ2-1, with TRBD2 matching 14 bases. The CDR3 length is 17 residues. Germline CDR1 and CDR2: LNHDA and SQIVND (reference sequence). V lost 5 bases, J lost 0 bases, and 3 bases stayed unmatched.

The chain recombines TRBV5-1 with TRBJ2-5; 9 nucleotides line up with TRBD2. Gene TRBJ2-7 matches the end of the DNA better, so the J call may be wrong. The CDR3 has 16 residues. The germline V gene encodes CDR1 SGHRS and CDR2 YFSETQ. The CDR3, as DNA: TGCGCCAGCAGCCCCCGTCTAGCGGGACTCTCCTACGAGCAGTACTTC. Protein product: CASSPRLAGLSYEQYF.

J is TRBJ1-2 and V is TRBV27; no clear D gene. Germline values: CDR1 MNHEY, CDR2 SMNVEV (reference sequence). The germline V and J ends were trimmed by 2 bases and 8 bases, with 12 bases remaining between them. There are 13 residues in the CDR3. The CDR3, as DNA: TGTGCCAGCAGTTTAATGGGGAGTGGCGGCTACACCTTC. Its protein product is CASSLMGSGGYTF.

The chain combines TRBV14 with TRBJ2-1; 8 positions agree with TRBD2. The CDR3 loop spans 16 amino acids. The germline gives CDR1 SGHDN, CDR2 FVKESK. V lost 4 bases, J lost 2 bases, and 7 bases stayed unmatched. The CDR3 coding sequence is TGTGCCAGCAGCCTGATCGGACTAGCCGCCTACAATGAGCAGTTCTTC. It translates to CASSLIGLAAYNEQFF.

V usage is TRBV15 and J usage is TRBJ1-2; D is unclear. V shed 0 bases and J shed 3 bases, with 14 bases lying between them. Germline V CDR1 and CDR2: LNHNV, YYDKDF (reference sequence). CDR3 length: 16 amino acids. CDR3 nucleotide sequence: TGTGCCACCAGCAGAGATCCCCCGCAGGTTTACTATGGCTACACCTTC. It translates to CATSRDPPQVYYGYTF.

V gene TRBV6-1 combines with J gene TRBJ2-2, with D perhaps TRBD1 (5 bases). V shed 2 bases and J shed 6 bases, with 13 bases lying between them. Germline-derived CDR1 and CDR2 are MNHNS and SASEGT. CDR3 length: 15 amino acids. The CDR3 loop is CASSERPIRAGELFF. The CDR3, as DNA: TGTGCCAGCAGTGAAAGGCCGATCAGGGCCGGGGAGCTGTTTTTT.

This clone was picked up one time. The chain is built from TRBV27 and TRBJ2-1; TRBD2 matches 12 bases. The length of the CDR3 is 17 residues. Germline CDR1 MNHEY, CDR2 SMNVEV (reference sequence). V lost 4 bases and J lost 6; bases outside the gene matches: 10. CDR3 in DNA: TGTGCCAGCAGTTCAAGTACGACTAGCGGGAGTCTCAATGAGCAGTTCTTC. Encoded protein: CASSSSTTSGSLNEQFF.

The table lists this clone with a few counts. The V and J genes are TRBV30 and TRBJ2-2; TRBD1 might be the D (5 bases). CDR1 and CDR2 from the germline V gene are GTSNPN and SVGIG (reference sequence). V was pared by 8 bases and J by 5 bases, with 12 bases between. The CDR3 loop spans 12 amino acids. The CDR3 spells CAGMGQTGELFF. The CDR3 DNA sequence: TGTGCCGGAATGGGGCAAACCGGGGAGCTGTTTTTT.

The rearrangement joins TRBV18 to TRBJ2-1; 11 bases line up with TRBD2. Germline trimming cut 2 bases from V and 9 bases from J; bases unmatched to any gene: 15. The CDR3 totals 18 residues. CDR1 KGHSH and CDR2 LQKENI come from the germline V gene. The CDR3 sequence: CASSPTQLLTSGAGEQFF. In DNA form, the CDR3 reads TGTGCCAGCTCACCAACACAACTCCTGACTAGCGGGGCGGGTGAGCAGTTCTTC.

This clone was picked up one time. This same CDR3 is encoded by further DNA sequences in the sample. The chain is built from TRBV27 and TRBJ1-6, with TRBD1 as a possible D gene (5 bases). Trimming removed 9 bases from V and 3 bases from J, with 15 bases in between. The CDR3 totals 15 residues. The V gene's germline CDR1 is MNHEY and CDR2 SMNVEV (reference sequence). The DNA for the CDR3 is TGTGCCAGTTCGACAGAGGCTTTCTATAATTCACCCCTCCACTTT. Its protein product is CASSTEAFYNSPLHF.

The rearrangement uses TRBV4-2 and TRBJ1-5; D possibly corresponds to TRBD1 (6 bases). The CDR3 totals 15 residues. Germline CDR1 LGHNA, CDR2 YNFKEQ. V was cut by 4 bases and J by 2 bases, with 12 bases left in between. CDR3 sequence (DNA): TGTGCCAGCAGCCGCGAAGGACAGCGCAATCAGCCCCAGCATTTT. Translating it yields CASSREGQRNQPQHF.

The genes are TRBV21-1 and TRBJ1-2. TRBV21-1 is a pseudogene locus. CDR3 length equals 16 residues. CDR3 DNA: TGTGCCAGCAGCAAAGGGATCCAGCGCCTTAACTATGGCTACACCTTC. Amino acid sequence: CASSKGIQRLNYGYTF.